These 31 T cell receptor beta chains share one sample of origin, sequenced in a study of blood T cell repertoires in COVID-19. TCRdb's copy holds only in-frame clones and misses some; the assay was immunoSEQ multiplex PCR. The sample lists roughly 400,000 clones; 80% to 95% were seen once. The sample comprised PBMCs or T cells enriched from blood (not recorded which). The receptors derive from a young man who had recovered from COVID-19.

The chain couples TRBV20-1 to TRBJ2-5, with 7 bases that match TRBD2. Trimming at V came to 3 bases and at J to 5 bases, leaving 9 bases not matched to a gene. Looked up from germline, CDR1 is DFQATT and CDR2 is SNEGSKA (reference sequence). This CDR3 is built from 14 residues. For the CDR3, the DNA is TGCAGTGCTAGTTCGGGTATGGGGGGGGAGACCCAGTACTTC. This codes for CSASSGMGGETQYF.

The CDR3 DNA reads TGTGCCAGCTCACCTGTCGGAGCAACTAATGAAAAACTGTTTTTT. Amino acid sequence: CASSPVGATNEKLFF. The rearrangement links TRBV18 to TRBJ1-4; unclear D gene. This CDR3 has 15 residues. Trimming stripped 3 bases from V and 0 bases from J, with 8 bases between. Germline V gene sequence: CDR1 KGHSH, CDR2 LQKENI. The full variable domain, in which reference TRBV18 and TRBJ1-4 provide the parts outside the CDR3, is NAGVMQNPRHLVRRRGQEARLRCSPMKGHSHVYWYRQLPEEGLKFMVYLQKENIIDESGMPKERFSAEFPKEGPSILRIQQVVRGDSAAYFCASSPVGATNEKLFFGSGTQLSVL.

The rearrangement joins TRBV2 to TRBJ1-1, with 7 bases that match TRBD1. Germline values: CDR1 SNHLY, CDR2 FYNNEI. This CDR3 comprises 13 residues. Unmatched junction bases numbered 7, after V lost 7 bases and J lost 5 bases. The CDR3 region is CASTLDRETEAFF. The CDR3 bases are TGTGCCAGCACCCTAGACAGGGAGACTGAAGCTTTCTTT.

The chain joins TRBV19 to TRBJ1-1; TRBD1 matches at 10 bases. The CDR3 extends over 13 amino acids. Trimming took 9 bases from V and 5 from J; bases not matched to a gene: 6. Germline assignment: CDR1 LNHDA and CDR2 SQIVND (reference sequence). CDR3 in amino acids: CASRGQGETEAFF. The CDR3 DNA follows: TGTGCCAGCCGAGGACAGGGGGAGACTGAAGCTTTCTTT.

This chain connects TRBV2 to TRBJ2-3, with 8 positions matching TRBD1. The CDR3 contains 16 residues. CDR1 is SNHLY and CDR2 is FYNNEI in the germline V gene. V was clipped by 1 base and J by 6 bases; unmatched bases: 9. DNA for the CDR3: TGTGCCAGCAGTGAAGTCCGGCCAGGGGGCATGGATACGCAGTATTTT. This gives the protein CASSEVRPGGMDTQYF.

This clone was seen only once. The rearrangement links TRBV5-4 to TRBJ1-1; TRBD1 aligns across 9 bases. Germline-derived CDR1 and CDR2 are SGHNT and YYREEE (reference sequence). V gave up 9 bases and J gave up 5 bases; unmatched junction bases: 8. This CDR3 spans 13 amino acids. For the CDR3, the DNA is TGTGCCACCACGGGACAGGGTGGAACTGAAGCTTTCTTT. This sequence encodes CATTGQGGTEAFF.

The chain combines TRBV29-1 with TRBJ1-2; TRBD1 matches at 12 bases. With V trimmed by 2 bases and J by 7 bases, 8 bases remained unmatched. The length of the CDR3 is 15 residues. Germline V gene sequence: CDR1 SQVTM, CDR2 ANQGSEA. CDR3 sequence: CSVENIGTGGSGYTF. DNA of the CDR3: TGCAGCGTTGAAAACATAGGGACAGGGGGCAGTGGCTACACCTTC.

The CDR3 here is CASSFGTSGSFSYNEQFF. DNA for the CDR3: TGCGCCAGCAGCTTCGGGACTAGCGGGTCTTTCTCCTACAATGAGCAGTTCTTC. This rearrangement joins TRBV5-1 to TRBJ2-1; 12 nucleotides align to TRBD2. CDR1 is SGHRS, CDR2 YFSETQ, per germline. The V and J ends lost 2 bases and 0 bases, in that order; junction bases with no gene match: 6. This CDR3 contains 18 residues.

The chain employs TRBV6-5 and TRBJ2-6, with D possibly TRBD1 on 5 matching bases. In germline, CDR1 is MNHEY, CDR2 SVGAGI. The CDR3 sequence is 13 residues long. The germline V and J ends were trimmed by 8 bases and 2 bases, with 7 bases remaining between them. The CDR3 protein is CASQGAGANVLTF. The CDR3 coding sequence is TGTGCCAGCCAAGGGGCTGGGGCCAACGTCCTGACTTTC.

This clone was observed a single time. The chain recombines TRBV28 with TRBJ1-5; possibly TRBD1 for D (6 bases). The length of the CDR3 is 15 residues. V lost 2 bases and J lost 3, with 11 bases in between. Germline CDR1 and CDR2: MDHEN and SYDVKM. The CDR3 nucleotides read TGTGCCAGCAGTTTAGACGGACAGATCAATCAGCCCCAGCATTTT. Translated, it gives CASSLDGQINQPQHF.

This rearrangement joins TRBV15 to TRBJ1-2; no firm D call. The ends were cut back, 0 bases at V and 10 bases at J, with 18 bases in the middle. CDR1 is LNHNV, CDR2 YYDKDF, per germline (reference sequence). This CDR3 region has 15 residues. The CDR3, as DNA: TGTGCCACCAGCAGAGACGGCAAAACAGTGGGCATCTACACCTTC. Encoded protein: CATSRDGKTVGIYTF.

This chain joins TRBV7-2 and TRBJ1-1; no clear D. This CDR3 spans 14 amino acids. Trimming took 5 bases from V and 11 from J, leaving 21 bases between them. Germline assignment: CDR1 SGHTA and CDR2 FQGNSA. The CDR3 here is CASSAYRRRLGAFF. CDR3 DNA sequence: TGTGCCAGCAGCGCGTACCGACGGAGACTCGGGGCTTTCTTT. Combining the CDR3 with reference TRBV7-2 and TRBJ1-1 gives the whole variable domain GAGVSQSPSNKVTEKGKDVELRCDPISGHTALYWYRQSLGQGLEFLIYFQGNSAPDKSGLPSDRFSAERTGGSVSTLTIQRTQQEDSAVYLCASSAYRRRLGAFFGQGTRLTVV.

This clone appeared a few times. CDR3 sequence reads: CASSFSDRDTEAFF. The CDR3 DNA follows: TGTGCCAGCAGCTTTTCGGATCGGGACACTGAAGCTTTCTTT. This rearrangement joins TRBV3-1 (or the pseudogene TRBV3-2) to TRBJ1-1; no definite D call. The V gene's germline CDR1 is LGHDT and CDR2 YNNKEL (reference sequence). V lost 5 bases, J lost 3 bases, and 13 bases lay in between. The length of the CDR3 is 14 residues.

The chain links TRBV6-1 to TRBJ2-5; TRBD2 agrees at 9 bases. CDR1 is MNHNS, CDR2 SASEGT, per germline. V was clipped by 0 bases and J by 4 bases; unmatched bases: 3. CDR3 length: 15 amino acids. The CDR3 region is CASSEAAGGPETQYF. For the CDR3, the DNA is TGTGCCAGCAGTGAAGCGGCGGGGGGGCCAGAGACCCAGTACTTC.

The chain couples TRBV5-1 to TRBJ1-1; D is undetermined. This CDR3 is built from 11 residues. V was pared by 0 bases and J by 7 bases, with 4 bases between. Per germline, CDR1 SGHRS and CDR2 YFSETQ. The CDR3 protein is CASSLDGEAFF. The DNA for the CDR3 is TGCGCCAGCAGCTTGGACGGTGAAGCTTTCTTT.

The V and J genes are TRBV15 and TRBJ2-7; D unclear. The CDR3 runs 15 residues. Germline V gene sequence: CDR1 LNHNV, CDR2 YYDKDF (reference sequence). The V gene lost 1 base and the J gene lost 0 bases, with 10 bases spanning the gap. This CDR3 is CATSRGGRDSYEQYF. The CDR3 region has the DNA TGTGCCACCAGCAGAGGTGGTAGAGACTCCTACGAGCAGTACTTC.

The rearrangement links TRBV27 to TRBJ2-7; D is undetermined. Germline CDR1 is MNHEY and CDR2 is SMNVEV (reference sequence). The V gene lost 2 bases and the J gene lost 1 base, with 12 bases spanning the gap. The CDR3 spans 15 residues. This CDR3 is CASSLISGRSYEQYF. The CDR3 DNA reads as TGTGCCAGCAGTTTAATTTCAGGAAGGTCCTACGAGCAGTACTTC.

In this sample, this clone turned up once. The rearrangement joins TRBV27 to TRBJ1-5, with 8 positions matching TRBD1. CDR3 size: 15 residues. The germline gives CDR1 MNHEY, CDR2 SMNVEV (reference sequence). V lost 3 bases to trimming and J lost 4 bases; unmatched junction nucleotides: 5. For the CDR3, the DNA is TGTGCCAGCAGTTTGGGGACAGGAGGGAATCAGCCCCAGCATTTT. This encodes CASSLGTGGNQPQHF.

The chain couples TRBV6-1 to TRBJ1-5, with D unresolved. The length of the CDR3 is 15 residues. CDR1 and CDR2 from the germline V gene are MNHNS and SASEGT. The V end lost 0 bases, the J end lost 6 bases, and 12 bases lay between the germline ends. The CDR3 here is CASSEAFQRTQPQHF. Here the CDR3 DNA reads TGTGCCAGCAGTGAAGCTTTCCAGCGGACTCAGCCCCAGCATTTT.

V gene TRBV27 combines with J gene TRBJ1-1, with 9 bases identical to TRBD1. The germline CDR1 and CDR2 sequences are MNHEY and SMNVEV (reference sequence). Germline trimming cut 5 bases from V and 5 bases from J; bases unmatched to any gene: 6. This CDR3 contains 14 residues. The CDR3 loop is CASSVTGGQTEAFF. CDR3 bases: TGTGCCAGCAGTGTGACAGGGGGGCAGACTGAAGCTTTCTTT.

The rearrangement joins TRBV21-1 to TRBJ1-6; TRBD1 is the table's D call, not checked against the DNA. TRBV21-1 is shown as a pseudogene. The CDR3 is made up of 16 amino acids. The CDR3 coding sequence is TGTGCCAGCAGCAAGGGACAGGGCCTCTATAATTCACCCCTCCACTTT. Translation: CASSKGQGLYNSPLHF.

The DNA for the CDR3 is TGTGCCAGCAGCTTGGATCTGGGCTCCGATCACGGCTACACCTTC. This codes for CASSLDLGSDHGYTF. The V gene is TRBV5-6, the J gene TRBJ1-2; D is undetermined. V lost 0 bases and J lost 8, with 17 bases in between. CDR1 SGHDT and CDR2 YYEEEE come from the germline V gene. CDR3 size: 15 residues. Variable domain in full (rest from reference TRBV5-6 and TRBJ1-2): DAGVTQSPTHLIKTRGQQVTLRCSPKSGHDTVSWYQQALGQGPQFIFQYYEEEERQRGNFPDRFSGHQFPNYSSELNVNALLLGDSALYLCASSLDLGSDHGYTFGSGTRLTVV.

V is TRBV7-9 and J is TRBJ2-2; D is unresolved. Germline V gene sequence: CDR1 SEHNR, CDR2 FQNEAQ (reference sequence). Trimming pared 0 bases from V and 8 bases from J, leaving 10 bases between. The CDR3 has 14 residues. CDR3 bases: TGTGCCAGCAGCTTAGCGCCAACTTCGGGGGAGCTGTTTTTT. Residues: CASSLAPTSGELFF.

The rearrangement links TRBV27 to TRBJ2-3; D is uncertain. The CDR3 is 18 amino acids. V lost 0 bases to trimming and J lost 1 base, with 17 bases between them. The germline gives CDR1 MNHEY, CDR2 SMNVEV (reference sequence). The CDR3 region has the DNA TGTGCCAGCAGTTTATCGCTTTCTATTACTCGGGGCACAGATACGCAGTATTTT. Its protein is CASSLSLSITRGTDTQYF.

The chain couples TRBV2 to TRBJ2-7; 13 bases are a match to TRBD2. Unmatched junction bases numbered 5, after V lost 4 bases and J lost 5 bases. The CDR3 totals 15 residues. Per the germline V gene, CDR1 is SNHLY and CDR2 is FYNNEI. The CDR3 DNA sequence: TGTGCCAGCAGTGTATACGGGACTAGCGGGAACGAGCAGTACTTC. It encodes CASSVYGTSGNEQYF.

V and J are TRBV4-1 and TRBJ2-7, with 13 bases identical to TRBD2. V shed 6 bases and J 2 bases; nucleotides not matched to a gene: 1. CDR1 is MGHRA and CDR2 is YSYEKL in the germline V gene. The CDR3 runs 14 residues. CDR3 amino acids: CASRGLAGPYEQYF. The DNA of the CDR3 is TGCGCCAGCAGGGGACTAGCGGGGCCCTACGAGCAGTACTTC.

This chain joins TRBV12-3 or TRBV12-4 and TRBJ1-2, with D perhaps matching TRBD1 (5 bases). V lost 5 bases to trimming and J lost 8 bases, with 12 bases between them. CDR3 length: 12 residues. DNA of the CDR3: TGTGCCAGCAGTCCTCAGGGAGGCGGCTACACCTTC. Its protein is CASSPQGGGYTF.

The J gene is TRBJ1-2, the V gene TRBV18; D call uncertain. The germline V gene has CDR1 KGHSH and CDR2 LQKENI. V lost 2 bases and J lost 4, with 8 bases in between. The CDR3 is made up of 13 amino acids. This CDR3 is CASSPAEGYGYTF. Written as DNA, the CDR3 is TGTGCCAGCTCACCAGCGGAAGGCTATGGCTACACCTTC.

This sequence joins TRBV28 and TRBJ1-4, with a weak D call TRBD1 (6 bases). The V and J ends lost 6 bases and 7 bases respectively, with 12 bases between them. The CDR3 contains 13 residues. CDR1 and CDR2 (germline): MDHEN, SYDVKM. CDR3 protein: CASSLTGSEKLFF. Written as DNA, the CDR3 is TGTGCCAGCAGCCTTACAGGGAGTGAAAAACTGTTTTTT.

The CDR3 loop is CASSFLSNYGYTF. CDR3 DNA sequence: TGTGCCAGTAGTTTCCTTAGCAACTATGGCTACACCTTC. The rearrangement uses TRBV19 and TRBJ1-2; D remains unclear. This CDR3 contains 13 residues. The germline CDR1 and CDR2 sequences are LNHDA and SQIVND (reference sequence). V was cut by 5 bases and J by 2 bases, with 9 bases left in between.

The rearrangement uses TRBV27 and TRBJ1-6, with 9 bases that match TRBD1. The CDR3 sequence is 15 residues long. The V segment lost 3 bases and the J segment 9 bases; nucleotides outside the gene matches: 6. Germline CDR1 reads MNHEY; CDR2 reads SMNVEV (reference sequence). The CDR3 reads CASSFGGQGISPLHF. The CDR3 DNA is TGTGCCAGCAGTTTCGGGGGACAGGGTATTTCACCCCTCCACTTT.